The 31 T cell receptor beta chains presented below share a single source sample, sequenced in a study of cytotoxic CD8 clonotypes in ibrutinib-treated CLL (dated by TCRdb to the early 2020s). Libraries were constructed by the immunoSEQ multiplex PCR assay. TCRdb holds this immuneACCESS table with in-frame rearrangements only. Some clones are missing; in checked studies, unresolved V genes explain under half, and the rest has no known cause. The table for this sample lists a few hundred thousand clones; around four fifths of them were counted only once. In total, the top ten clones hold 6.5% to 8% of the sample. The source was PBMCs, collected before ibrutinib treatment. These receptors came from a human donor with chronic lymphocytic leukemia.

This sequence joins TRBV28 and TRBJ2-5; 9 bases fit TRBD1. CDR1 and CDR2 (germline): MDHEN, SYDVKM. Trimming at V came to 10 bases and at J to 5 bases, leaving 11 bases not matched to a gene. This CDR3 spans 14 amino acids. CDR3 amino acids: CATNRQGVVETQYF. The CDR3, as DNA: TGTGCCACCAACCGACAGGGGGTTGTTGAGACCCAGTACTTC.

V is TRBV30 and J is TRBJ2-7; D is perhaps TRBD1 or TRBD2 (5 bases each). Trimming left V 3 bases short and J 1 base short, with 16 bases between. Germline V gene data show CDR1 as GTSNPN and CDR2 as SVGIG (reference sequence). The length of the CDR3 is 15 residues. The CDR3 protein is CAWSALGRESYEQYF. The DNA for the CDR3 is TGTGCCTGGAGCGCCCTCGGCAGGGAGTCCTACGAGCAGTACTTC.

This rearrangement joins TRBV6-6 to TRBJ1-2; D is ambiguous. V lost 2 bases to trimming and J lost 7 bases, with 11 bases between them. CDR3 size: 13 residues. The V gene's germline CDR1 is MNHNY and CDR2 SVGAGI (reference sequence). CDR3 sequence (DNA): TGTGCCAGCAGTTACGAAGGGTTTTCTGGCTACACCTTC. Translated: CASSYEGFSGYTF.

The rearrangement uses TRBV6-5 and TRBJ2-7; TRBD1 is a possible D gene (5 bases). CDR3 length: 16 residues. Germline loops: CDR1 MNHEY, CDR2 SVGAGI. The ends were cut back, 2 bases at V and 2 bases at J, with 16 bases in the middle. CDR3 sequence reads: CASSYTRTRSTYEQYF. The CDR3 bases are TGTGCCAGCAGTTACACAAGGACACGTTCAACCTACGAGCAGTACTTC.

The rearrangement joins TRBV2 to TRBJ1-1, with D unresolved. The V gene lost 3 bases and the J gene lost 3 bases, with 8 bases spanning the gap. The germline gives CDR1 SNHLY, CDR2 FYNNEI. The CDR3 has 13 amino acids. In DNA form, the CDR3 reads TGTGCCAGCAGTGATGGAGGGTACACTGAAGCTTTCTTT. Amino acids: CASSDGGYTEAFF.

V gene TRBV18 combines with J gene TRBJ2-5, with TRBD2 identical over 11 bases. This CDR3 comprises 16 residues. Germline-derived CDR1 and CDR2 are KGHSH and LQKENI. Trimming at V came to 3 bases and at J to 5 bases, leaving 8 bases not matched to a gene. CDR3 DNA: TGTGCCAGCTCACCTAGACTAGCGGGATCGATGGAGACCCAGTACTTC. This encodes CASSPRLAGSMETQYF. The full variable domain, its missing parts supplied by reference TRBV18 and TRBJ2-5, is NAGVMQNPRHLVRRRGQEARLRCSPMKGHSHVYWYRQLPEEGLKFMVYLQKENIIDESGMPKERFSAEFPKEGPSILRIQQVVRGDSAAYFCASSPRLAGSMETQYFGPGTRLLVL.

The chain uses TRBV2 and TRBJ2-3; D may be TRBD1 (6 bases). The germline CDR1 and CDR2 sequences are SNHLY and FYNNEI. V dropped 5 bases and J dropped 1 base, with 13 bases sitting between them. CDR3 length: 15 amino acids. The CDR3 nucleotides are TGTGCCAGCAGTTTACAGGGAATTGGCACAGATACGCAGTATTTT. Encoded protein: CASSLQGIGTDTQYF.

CDR3 amino acids: CATSRDLGVNTEAFF. The DNA of the CDR3 is TGTGCCACCAGCAGAGATTTAGGAGTGAACACTGAAGCTTTCTTT. The chain carries TRBV15 and TRBJ1-1; D unresolved. CDR3 length: 15 amino acids. V was shortened by 0 bases and J by 0 bases, with 8 bases between the two germline ends. In germline, CDR1 is LNHNV, CDR2 YYDKDF (reference sequence).

This sequence joins TRBV20-1 and TRBJ2-1; D not certain. The germline gives CDR1 DFQATT, CDR2 SNEGSKA (reference sequence). Trimming pared 6 bases from V and 12 bases from J, leaving 9 bases between. The CDR3 covers 9 residues. The CDR3 loop reads CSACPSQFF. The CDR3 DNA reads as TGCAGTGCATGTCCCTCGCAGTTCTTC.

This chain joins TRBV6-4 and TRBJ2-3, with 7 bases aligning to TRBD1. This CDR3 comprises 14 residues. Germline CDR1 and CDR2: MRHNA and SNTAGT. Trimming cost V 8 bases and J 1 base; bases outside gene matches: 6. The CDR3 sequence is CASAPDRGTDTQYF. Written as DNA, the CDR3 is TGTGCCAGCGCCCCTGACAGGGGCACAGATACGCAGTATTTT.

The rearrangement links TRBV4-1 to TRBJ2-5, with TRBD1 as a possible D gene (6 bases). The CDR3 contains 15 residues. Germline-derived CDR1 and CDR2 are MGHRA and YSYEKL. The germline V and J ends were trimmed by 1 base and 0 bases, with 9 bases remaining between them. The CDR3 spells CASSQGQAYQETQYF. For the CDR3, the DNA is TGCGCCAGCAGCCAAGGACAGGCGTACCAAGAGACCCAGTACTTC.

This chain uses TRBV25-1 with TRBJ2-3; 8 bases agree with TRBD2. V gave up 2 bases and J gave up 5 bases; unmatched junction bases: 3. Germline CDR1 reads MGHDK; CDR2 reads SYGVNS. The length of the CDR3 is 14 residues. Written as DNA, the CDR3 is TGTGCCAGCAGTGAACCCGGGACTAGAGATACGCAGTATTTT. Translation: CASSEPGTRDTQYF.

This clone showed up just once. The chain has TRBV19 and TRBJ1-2, with D uncertain. The CDR3 is 12 amino acids. The germline V and J ends were trimmed by 5 bases and 7 bases, with 11 bases remaining between them. Looked up from germline, CDR1 is LNHDA and CDR2 is SQIVND (reference sequence). This CDR3 reads CASSLPPGGYTF. CDR3 bases: TGTGCCAGTAGTCTCCCTCCCGGTGGCTACACCTTC.

CDR3 loop: CASSAGWEQYF. The CDR3 coding sequence is TGCGCCAGCAGTGCAGGGTGGGAGCAGTACTTC. The chain joins TRBV10-1 to TRBJ2-7; TRBD1 is a possible D gene (5 bases). The CDR3 extends over 11 amino acids. V was clipped by 4 bases and J by 7 bases, with 8 bases between them. Germline values: CDR1 WNHNN, CDR2 SYGVQD (reference sequence).

CDR3 DNA: TGCGCCAGCAGCGAACAGGGGGCGGCGACCCAGTACTTC. It yields the protein CASSEQGAATQYF. The chain joins TRBV5-1 to TRBJ2-5; 9 positions match TRBD1. The CDR3 is made up of 13 amino acids. Germline-derived CDR1 and CDR2 are SGHRS and YFSETQ. V gave up 4 bases and J gave up 7 bases; unmatched junction bases: 5.

The rearrangement joins TRBV4-2 to TRBJ2-7; D remains ambiguous. The V end was cut by 0 bases, the J end by 7 bases, with 10 bases between. The germline CDR1 and CDR2 sequences are LGHNA and YNFKEQ. CDR3 length: 13 residues. The CDR3 is CASSQDNRGEQYF. The CDR3 DNA is TGTGCCAGCAGCCAAGACAATCGAGGAGAGCAGTACTTC.

The J gene is TRBJ2-7, the V gene TRBV7-6, with D possibly matching TRBD1 (7 bases). Germline V gene sequence: CDR1 SGHVS, CDR2 FNYEAQ. The CDR3 length is 14 residues. V was pared by 3 bases and J by 2 bases, with 11 bases between. The CDR3 is CASSLARGAYEQYF. The CDR3, as DNA: TGTGCCAGCAGCTTGGCCAGGGGGGCCTACGAGCAGTACTTC.

This chain connects TRBV19 to TRBJ2-2, with 9 bases identical to TRBD2. This CDR3 has 13 amino acids. Germline CDR1 and CDR2: LNHDA and SQIVND (reference sequence). V shed 6 bases and J 5 bases; nucleotides not matched to a gene: 1. The chain's CDR3 is CASRREGTGELFF. In nucleotides, the CDR3 is TGTGCCAGTAGGCGGGAGGGGACCGGGGAGCTGTTTTTT.

The chain couples TRBV25-1 to TRBJ1-1; unclear D gene. The germline gives CDR1 MGHDK, CDR2 SYGVNS. V was pared by 5 bases and J by 0 bases, with 16 bases between. This CDR3 spans 16 amino acids. In nucleotides, the CDR3 is TGTGCCAGCAGTAACCTCATATCAGCCTTGAACACTGAAGCTTTCTTT. Encoded protein: CASSNLISALNTEAFF.

The J gene is TRBJ1-2, the V gene TRBV7-2, with 7 positions matching TRBD1. Trimming cost V 2 bases and J 10 bases; bases outside gene matches: 13. CDR3 size: 15 residues. The V gene's germline CDR1 is SGHTA and CDR2 FQGNSA. CDR3 bases: TGTGCCAGCAGCTTATCCCCGACAGGGACTCTGGACTACACCTTC. This gives the protein CASSLSPTGTLDYTF. Complete variable domain (other parts from reference TRBV7-2 and TRBJ1-2): GAGVSQSPSNKVTEKGKDVELRCDPISGHTALYWYRQSLGQGLEFLIYFQGNSAPDKSGLPSDRFSAERTGGSVSTLTIQRTQQEDSAVYLCASSLSPTGTLDYTFGSGTRLTVV.

V and J are TRBV7-6 and TRBJ2-1; TRBD2 aligns across 13 bases. Germline-derived CDR1 and CDR2 are SGHVS and FNYEAQ. This CDR3 has 16 residues. Trimming cost V 5 bases and J 5 bases; bases outside gene matches: 6. CDR3 residues: CASSTELAGGNNEQFF. In DNA, the CDR3 is TGTGCCAGCAGCACAGAACTAGCGGGAGGGAACAATGAGCAGTTCTTC.

The chain recombines TRBV15 with TRBJ1-4; D remains ambiguous. CDR1 and CDR2 from the germline V gene are LNHNV and YYDKDF (reference sequence). This CDR3 contains 13 residues. V was trimmed by 0 bases and J by 8 bases, leaving 7 bases between them. The CDR3 DNA reads as TGTGCCACCAGCAGAGATTTGAACGAAAAACTGTTTTTT. It specifies CATSRDLNEKLFF.

The chain uses TRBV30 and TRBJ1-2; D is perhaps TRBD1 (5 bases). Germline V gives CDR1 GTSNPN, CDR2 SVGIG (reference sequence). Deletions cut 2 bases from V and 8 bases from J, with 12 bases between. This CDR3 spans 12 amino acids. This CDR3 reads CAWSNLGRGYTF. In DNA, the CDR3 is TGTGCCTGGAGTAATCTGGGACGAGGCTACACCTTC.

The V and J genes are TRBV5-1 and TRBJ2-5, with D possibly matching TRBD2 (5 bases). This CDR3 is 14 amino acids long. The germline V gene encodes CDR1 SGHRS and CDR2 YFSETQ. Trimming left V 4 bases short and J 3 bases short, with 13 bases between. The CDR3 sequence: CASSAPSAEETQYF. The CDR3 bases are TGCGCCAGCAGCGCGCCCTCAGCGGAAGAGACCCAGTACTTC.

The chain recombines TRBV18 with TRBJ2-1; D gene unclear. This CDR3 region has 12 residues. Germline V gene data show CDR1 as KGHSH and CDR2 as LQKENI. Trimming stripped 2 bases from V and 3 bases from J, with 2 bases between. The CDR3 sequence is CASSPNYNEQFF. CDR3 coding DNA: TGTGCCAGCTCACCAAACTACAATGAGCAGTTCTTC.

The genes are TRBV5-1 and TRBJ2-2, with D perhaps TRBD1 (6 bases). The CDR3 sequence is 13 residues long. Germline CDR1 reads SGHRS; CDR2 reads YFSETQ. Trimming cost V 4 bases and J 6 bases, with 10 bases left between them. The DNA for the CDR3 is TGCGCCAGCAGCGTTACAGGGCCCGGGGAGCTGTTTTTT. Residues: CASSVTGPGELFF. Drawing the rest from reference TRBV5-1 and TRBJ2-2, the complete variable domain is KAGVTQTPRYLIKTRGQQVTLSCSPISGHRSVSWYQQTPGQGLQFLFEYFSETQRNKGNFPGRFSGRQFSNSRSEMNVSTLELGDSALYLCASSVTGPGELFFGEGSRLTVL.

The chain employs TRBV6-5 and TRBJ2-1, with D unclear. V was clipped by 0 bases and J by 5 bases, with 5 bases between them. The CDR3 consists of 13 residues. Per the germline V gene, CDR1 is MNHEY and CDR2 is SVGAGI. For the CDR3, the DNA is TGTGCCAGCAGTTACTCGATGAACAATGAGCAGTTCTTC. Its protein product is CASSYSMNNEQFF.

V and J are TRBV4-3 and TRBJ2-1; D is possibly TRBD1 or TRBD2 (6 bases each). The CDR3 runs 20 residues. V lost 0 bases and J 7 bases, leaving 28 bases between the germline ends. Germline-derived CDR1 and CDR2 are LGHNA and YSLEER. The CDR3 nucleotides are TGCGCCAGCAGCCAAGATATAGGGGGGCGCGGAATAGCGTGGAGGAATGAGCAGTTCTTC. Translated: CASSQDIGGRGIAWRNEQFF.

This chain joins TRBV5-1 and TRBJ1-6; 9 bases match TRBD1. Germline-derived CDR1 and CDR2 are SGHRS and YFSETQ. The V gene end was trimmed by 4 bases and the J gene end by 10 bases; junction bases not matched to a gene: 6. The CDR3 has 14 residues. The CDR3 nucleotides are TGCGCCAGCAGCGCGGGACAGGGAGAATCACCCCTCCACTTT. This gives the protein CASSAGQGESPLHF.

This sequence joins TRBV6-4 and TRBJ2-3; 8 positions agree with TRBD2. Germline V gene lookup returns CDR1 MRHNA and CDR2 SNTAGT. The CDR3 is made up of 17 amino acids. V gave up 2 bases and J gave up 0 bases; unmatched junction bases: 7. The CDR3 region is CASSDGNSGTSTDTQYF. In DNA, the CDR3 is TGTGCCAGCAGTGACGGGAATAGCGGGACTAGCACAGATACGCAGTATTTT.

This chain uses TRBV18 with TRBJ2-7; D is perhaps TRBD2 (5 bases). Trimming stripped 5 bases from V and 0 bases from J, with 20 bases between. Germline V lookup: CDR1 KGHSH, CDR2 LQKENI. CDR3 length: 17 residues. This CDR3 reads CASSSTLSRGSSYEQYF. The CDR3 DNA follows: TGTGCCAGCTCATCGACTCTAAGTCGTGGGAGCTCCTACGAGCAGTACTTC.